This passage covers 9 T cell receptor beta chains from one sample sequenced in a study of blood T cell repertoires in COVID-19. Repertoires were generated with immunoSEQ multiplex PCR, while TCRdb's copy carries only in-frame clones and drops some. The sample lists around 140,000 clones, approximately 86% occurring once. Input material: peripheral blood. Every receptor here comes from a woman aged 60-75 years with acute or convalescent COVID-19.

The CDR3 is CASSDRGFGYTF. CDR3 sequence (DNA): TGTGCCAGCAGCGACAGGGGATTTGGCTACACCTTC. V is TRBV27 and J is TRBJ1-2; 8 bases agree with TRBD1. Unmatched junction bases numbered 4, after V lost 6 bases and J lost 7 bases. The CDR3 extends over 12 amino acids. CDR1 MNHEY and CDR2 SMNVEV come from the germline V gene (reference sequence).

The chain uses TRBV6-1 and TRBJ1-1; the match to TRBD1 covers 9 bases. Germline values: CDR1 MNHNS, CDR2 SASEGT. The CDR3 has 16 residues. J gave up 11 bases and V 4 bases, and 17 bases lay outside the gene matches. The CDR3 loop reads CASSGAATGTGFWAFF. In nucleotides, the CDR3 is TGTGCCAGCAGTGGTGCAGCTACCGGGACAGGGTTTTGGGCTTTCTTT.

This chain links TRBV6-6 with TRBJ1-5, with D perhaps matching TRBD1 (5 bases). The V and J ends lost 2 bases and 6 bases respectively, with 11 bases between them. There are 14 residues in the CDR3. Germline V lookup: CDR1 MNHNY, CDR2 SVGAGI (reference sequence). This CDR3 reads CASSYADGGQPQHF. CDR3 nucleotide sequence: TGTGCCAGCAGTTACGCGGACGGGGGTCAGCCCCAGCATTTT.

The CDR3 reads CASPGGASTEAFF. The DNA of the CDR3 is TGTGCCTCCCCCGGAGGGGCAAGCACTGAAGCTTTCTTT. V gene TRBV7-2 combines with J gene TRBJ1-1; a possible D gene is TRBD1 (5 bases). Germline V gene lookup returns CDR1 SGHTA and CDR2 FQGNSA. CDR3 length equals 13 residues. The V and J ends lost 11 bases and 4 bases respectively, with 17 bases between them.

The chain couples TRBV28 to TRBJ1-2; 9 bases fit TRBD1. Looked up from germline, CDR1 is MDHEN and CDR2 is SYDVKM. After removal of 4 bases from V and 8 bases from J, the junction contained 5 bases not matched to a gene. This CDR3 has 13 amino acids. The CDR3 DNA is TGTGCCAGCAGTTGGGGACAGGGCGGGGGCTACACCTTC. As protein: CASSWGQGGGYTF.

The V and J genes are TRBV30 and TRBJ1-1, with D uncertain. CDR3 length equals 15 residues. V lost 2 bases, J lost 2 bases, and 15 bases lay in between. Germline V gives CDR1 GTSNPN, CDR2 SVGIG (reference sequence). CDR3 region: CAWSLLGAGNTEAFF. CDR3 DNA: TGTGCCTGGAGTCTTTTAGGCGCAGGAAACACTGAAGCTTTCTTT.

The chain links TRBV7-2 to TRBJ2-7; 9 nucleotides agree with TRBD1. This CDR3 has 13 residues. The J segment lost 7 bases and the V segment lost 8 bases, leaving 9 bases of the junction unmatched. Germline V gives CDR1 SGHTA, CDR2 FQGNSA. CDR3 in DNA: TGTGCCAGCGGAGAACAGGGGGCCGGGGAGCAGTACTTC. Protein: CASGEQGAGEQYF.

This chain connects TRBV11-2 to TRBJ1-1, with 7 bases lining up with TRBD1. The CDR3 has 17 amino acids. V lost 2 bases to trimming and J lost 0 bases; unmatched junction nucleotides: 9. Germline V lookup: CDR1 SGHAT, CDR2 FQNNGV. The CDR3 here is CASSLRLQGELNTEAFF. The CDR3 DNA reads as TGTGCCAGCAGCTTAAGGCTTCAGGGGGAACTGAACACTGAAGCTTTCTTT.

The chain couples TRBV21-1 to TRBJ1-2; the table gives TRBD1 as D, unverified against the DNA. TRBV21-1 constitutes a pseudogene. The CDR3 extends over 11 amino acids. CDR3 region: CATSTGRGYTF. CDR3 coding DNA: TGTGCCACATCCACAGGGCGCGGCTACACCTTC.